The T cell receptor (beta chain) described here comes from a study of naive and memory T cell subsets. Whole-study results and caveats: This RNA-based method may be sensitive to activation-related transcript changes.

The SP2 primer and nested alpha and beta constant region primers amplified ligated cDNA in four rounds. Reverse transcription of blood and skin TCR RNA was primed at alpha and beta constant regions. One entry per CDR3 protein, called by TCRdb with MiXCR from the 5' RACE reads. The sample includes 48,000 or so distinct CDR3 sequences, over 3.5% of them seen just once. This clonotype was seen at least ten times. Its target is unknown. The library had UMIs added by 3' ligation of an oligonucleotide to TCR cDNA. Adult healthy volunteers gave 2.5 ml peripheral blood for whole-blood RNA. This TCR came from a female donor in good health.

The CDR3 sequence: CSARRPLTSNQPQHF. CDR3 nucleotide sequence: TGCAGTGCTAGACGGCCCCTAACTAGCAATCAGCCCCAGCATTTT. V gene TRBV20-1 combines with J gene TRBJ1-5; D not certain. The ends were cut back, 2 bases at V and 0 bases at J, with 11 bases in the middle. Germline values: CDR1 DFQATT, CDR2 SNEGSKA (reference sequence). This CDR3 is built from 15 residues.